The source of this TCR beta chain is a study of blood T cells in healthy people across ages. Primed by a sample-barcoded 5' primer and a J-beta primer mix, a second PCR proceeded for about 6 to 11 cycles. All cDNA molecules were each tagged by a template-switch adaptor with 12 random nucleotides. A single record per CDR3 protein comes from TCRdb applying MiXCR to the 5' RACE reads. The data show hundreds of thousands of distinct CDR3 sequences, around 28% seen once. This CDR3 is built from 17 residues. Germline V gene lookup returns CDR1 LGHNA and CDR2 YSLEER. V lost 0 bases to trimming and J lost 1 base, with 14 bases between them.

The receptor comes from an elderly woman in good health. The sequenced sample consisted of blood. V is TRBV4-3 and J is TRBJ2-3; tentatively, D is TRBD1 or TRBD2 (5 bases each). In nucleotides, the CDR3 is TGCGCCAGCAGCCAAGATCTTGGGGGTTTGGGCACAGATACGCAGTATTTT. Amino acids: CASSQDLGGLGTDTQYF.